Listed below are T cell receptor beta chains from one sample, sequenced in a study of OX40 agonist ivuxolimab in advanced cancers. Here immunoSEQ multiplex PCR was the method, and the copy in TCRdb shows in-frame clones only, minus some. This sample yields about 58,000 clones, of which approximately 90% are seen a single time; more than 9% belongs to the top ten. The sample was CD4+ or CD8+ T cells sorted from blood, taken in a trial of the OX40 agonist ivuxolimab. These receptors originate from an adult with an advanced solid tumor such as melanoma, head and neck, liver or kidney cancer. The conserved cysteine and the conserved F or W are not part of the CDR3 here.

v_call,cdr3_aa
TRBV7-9,ASSFEGDQPQH
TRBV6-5,ASSYSQSGEQY
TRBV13,ASSLGTGELF
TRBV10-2,ASSESRPPYEQY
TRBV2,ASSDTGGTGELF
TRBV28,ASSKEETQY
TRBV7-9,ASSLERGLSPGNEQF
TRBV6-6,ASSYQGAQPQH
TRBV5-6,ASSLGGETYGYT
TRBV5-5,ASTPMVDSRYEQY
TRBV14,ASSPLGSYEQY
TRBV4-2,ASSQDVGSYNEQF
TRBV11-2,ASSQVGEQY